The rows below give T cell receptor beta chains drawn from one sample of a study of cytomegalovirus exposure and HLA in healthy donors. The repertoire was sequenced with immunoSEQ multiplex PCR; TCRdb's copy has only in-frame clones and lacks some. The sample has roughly 280,000 clones, roughly 70% seen once. Sequenced: PBMCs. These receptors were taken from a female donor in good health and CMV-seronegative. CDR3s include the opening cysteine and the closing phenylalanine or tryptophan. The D gene is left open where the match is weak. Clone sizes are given selectively: once, few, many, or a class where the clone is expanded.

TRBD1	TRBV5-1	TRBJ2-7	-	CASSQQGKNEQYF	TGCGCCAGCAGCCAACAGGGGAAGAACGAGCAGTACTTC
-	TRBV9	TRBJ2-2	-	CASSVAGGELFF	TGTGCCAGCAGCGTAGCCGGCGGGGAGCTGTTTTTT
-	TRBV6-5	TRBJ2-5	-	CASSPIGKGGETQYF	TGTGCCAGCAGTCCCATCGGGAAGGGCGGAGAGACCCAGTACTTC
TRBD1	TRBV5-6	TRBJ1-6	few	CASSGGQGAASSPLHF	TGTGCCAGCAGCGGGGGACAGGGGGCGGCTTCGTCACCCCTCCACTTT
-	TRBV14	TRBJ2-5	-	CASSQEGELHQQETQYF	TGTGCCAGCAGCCAAGAAGGAGAACTCCACCAACAAGAGACCCAGTACTTC
TRBD2	TRBV10-2	TRBJ2-1	-	CASRDSIAGTIYNEQFF	TGCGCCAGCAGAGACTCTATAGCGGGAACCATCTACAATGAGCAGTTCTTC
-	TRBV6-5	TRBJ2-2	-	CASREGNTGELFF	TGTGCCAGCCGAGAGGGGAACACCGGGGAGCTGTTTTTT
-	TRBV5-6	TRBJ1-2	-	CASSLETHVNYGYTF	TGTGCCAGCAGCTTGGAGACTCACGTCAACTATGGCTACACCTTC
TRBD1	TRBV15	TRBJ1-2	-	CATSRVRQGQNGYTF	TGTGCCACCAGCAGAGTGCGACAGGGACAAAATGGCTACACCTTC
-	TRBV7-2	TRBJ1-3	-	CASSLDMGLGNTIYF	TGTGCCAGCAGCCTCGACATGGGGCTTGGAAACACCATATATTTT
-	TRBV28	TRBJ2-3	-	CASTTGTTHTDTQYF	TGTGCCAGCACCACGGGTACCACCCACACAGATACGCAGTATTTT
-	TRBV28	TRBJ1-2	-	CASRAFDGYTF	TGTGCCAGCAGGGCATTCGATGGCTACACCTTC
-	TRBV5-1	TRBJ2-1	once	CASSLNSGSYNEQFF	TGCGCCAGCAGCTTGAACAGCGGTTCCTACAATGAGCAGTTCTTC
TRBD1	TRBV6-1	TRBJ1-4	-	CASRRTGESELFF	TGTGCCAGCAGAAGGACAGGGGAGTCGGAACTGTTTTTT
TRBD2	TRBV7-8	TRBJ2-1	-	CASRTGQRTSGAYNEQFF	TGTGCCAGCAGGACGGGACAGAGAACTAGCGGGGCCTACAATGAGCAGTTCTTC
-	TRBV9	TRBJ2-7	once	CASSVVQGGEQYF	TGTGCCAGCAGCGTAGTGCAGGGGGGCGAGCAGTACTTC
TRBD2	TRBV9	TRBJ2-5	few	CASSASGRIKETQYF	TGTGCCAGCAGCGCTAGCGGGAGAATAAAAGAGACCCAGTACTTC
-	TRBV6-1	TRBJ2-7	-	CASSEVGMGPYEQYF	TGTGCCAGCAGTGAAGTGGGCATGGGGCCCTACGAGCAGTACTTC
-	TRBV5-6	TRBJ2-1	-	CASSRRAPYNEQFF	TGTGCCAGCAGCAGGAGGGCCCCCTACAATGAGCAGTTCTTC
-	TRBV5-1	TRBJ2-6	once	CASRADGANVLTF	TGCGCCAGCAGGGCGGATGGGGCCAACGTCCTGACTTTC
TRBD2	TRBV13	TRBJ2-2	-	CASSLLAGTGELFF	TGTGCCAGCAGCTTACTAGCGGGGACCGGGGAGCTGTTTTTT
TRBD2	TRBV9	TRBJ2-3	-	CASSARLAGGGTDTQYF	TGTGCCAGCAGCGCCCGACTAGCGGGAGGGGGCACAGATACGCAGTATTTT
-	TRBV27	TRBJ1-3	-	CASSRGVGGNTIYF	TGTGCCAGCAGTCGGGGGGTAGGAGGAAACACCATATATTTT
-	TRBV5-5	TRBJ2-2	-	CASSLGAGHDGELFF	TGTGCCAGCAGCTTGGGGGCGGGTCATGACGGGGAGCTGTTTTTT
-	TRBV7-9	TRBJ1-1	-	CASSLHGMNTEAFF	TGTGCCAGCAGCTTACACGGGATGAACACTGAAGCTTTCTTT
-	TRBV6-1	TRBJ2-2	once	CASSAQRGGWAGELFF	TGTGCCAGCAGTGCCCAAAGGGGGGGCTGGGCCGGGGAGCTGTTTTTT
TRBD2	TRBV7-8	TRBJ2-7	few	CASSLEWAGAYYEQYF	TGTGCCAGCAGCTTAGAATGGGCGGGAGCTTACTACGAGCAGTACTTC
TRBD1	TRBV18	TRBJ1-1	-	CASIDHRGSTEAFF	TGTGCCAGCATAGACCACAGGGGTAGCACTGAAGCTTTCTTT
-	TRBV6-5	TRBJ2-7	once	CASRDWGSEQYF	TGTGCCAGCAGAGACTGGGGCAGCGAGCAGTACTTC
-	TRBV4-1	TRBJ2-4	-	CASSSLAKNIQYF	TGCGCCAGCAGCTCACTAGCCAAAAACATTCAGTACTTC
TRBD2	TRBV29-1	TRBJ2-5	-	CSVEGRLAVQETQYF	TGCAGCGTTGAAGGGAGGCTAGCGGTACAAGAGACCCAGTACTTC
TRBD1	TRBV27	TRBJ2-7	-	CASSKPGGPLYEQYF	TGTGCCAGCAGTAAACCAGGGGGACCCCTCTACGAGCAGTACTTC
-	TRBV27	TRBJ1-5	once	CASSSWGPNQPQHF	TGTGCCAGCAGTTCGTGGGGGCCCAATCAGCCCCAGCATTTT
TRBD1	TRBV7-9	TRBJ2-7	-	CSSSFKGQGPWEQYF	TGTTCCAGCAGCTTCAAGGGACAGGGCCCCTGGGAGCAGTACTTC
-	TRBV9	TRBJ2-1	-	CASSGHGGSYNEQFF	TGTGCCAGCAGCGGCCACGGGGGTTCCTACAATGAGCAGTTCTTC
TRBD2	TRBV19	TRBJ2-7	-	CASSTARTSGAYEQYF	TGTGCCAGTAGCACAGCTAGGACTAGCGGAGCGTACGAGCAGTACTTC